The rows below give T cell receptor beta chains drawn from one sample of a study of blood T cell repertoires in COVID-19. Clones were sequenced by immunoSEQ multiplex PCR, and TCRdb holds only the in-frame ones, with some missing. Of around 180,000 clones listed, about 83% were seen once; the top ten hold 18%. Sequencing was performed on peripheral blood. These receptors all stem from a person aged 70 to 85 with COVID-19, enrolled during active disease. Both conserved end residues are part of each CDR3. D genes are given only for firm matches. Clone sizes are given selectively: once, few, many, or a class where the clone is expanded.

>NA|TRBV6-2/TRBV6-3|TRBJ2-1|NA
TGTGCCAGCAGTTACAGGAGGGAGAGCCCCTACAATGAGCAGTTCTTC
CASSYRRESPYNEQFF
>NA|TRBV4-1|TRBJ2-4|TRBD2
TGCGCCAGCAGCCAAGCTACCGGGGCGGGAGAAAACATTCAGTACTTC
CASSQATGAGENIQYF
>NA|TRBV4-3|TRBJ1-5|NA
TGCGCCAGCAGCCAAGATGGGGGGAGTCAGCCCCAGCATTTT
CASSQDGGSQPQHF
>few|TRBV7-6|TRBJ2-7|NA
TGTGCCAGCAGCTTAGCGCCTTTAGGCAGCGGCCTCTCCTACGAGCAGTACTTC
CASSLAPLGSGLSYEQYF
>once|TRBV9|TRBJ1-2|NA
TGTGCCAGCAGCGTAGGCCCTCGGGATGGCTACACCTTC
CASSVGPRDGYTF
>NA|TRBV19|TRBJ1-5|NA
TGTGCCAGTAGTATCGGGACTATAGGGCCCGGGGAAGGGAGCAATCAGCCCCAGCATTTT
CASSIGTIGPGEGSNQPQHF
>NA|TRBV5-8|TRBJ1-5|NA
TGTGCCAGCAGCCCGGACAGAGATCAGCCCCAGCATTTT
CASSPDRDQPQHF
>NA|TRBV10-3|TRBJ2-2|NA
TGTGCCGCGGGCCGCTCGGGCACCGGGGAGCTGTTTTTT
CAAGRSGTGELFF
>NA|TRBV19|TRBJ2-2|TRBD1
TGTGCCAGTAGTCCCCCCGGGACAGGGGGAGCTACCGGGGAGCTGTTTTTT
CASSPPGTGGATGELFF
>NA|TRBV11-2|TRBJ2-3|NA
TGTGCCAGCAGCTTTGGAAACCAGCGGGCAGATACGCAGTATTTT
CASSFGNQRADTQYF
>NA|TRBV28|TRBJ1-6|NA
TGTGCCAGCAGTTCACCAGGGGCGTATTCACCCCTCCACTTT
CASSSPGAYSPLHF
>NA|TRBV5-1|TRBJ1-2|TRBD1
TGCGCCAGCAGCTTGGGACAGGGGCCGGGTGGCTACACCTTC
CASSLGQGPGGYTF
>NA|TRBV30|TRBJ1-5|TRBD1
TGTGCCTGGAGTAGGTCAGCAGGGGGCGGCCAGCCCCAGCATTTT
CAWSRSAGGGQPQHF
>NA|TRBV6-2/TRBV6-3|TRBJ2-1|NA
TGTGCCAGCAGTATCACCCGGGTCTACAATGAGCAGTTCTTC
CASSITRVYNEQFF
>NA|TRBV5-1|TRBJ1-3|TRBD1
TGCGCCAGCAGCCTGGGACAGAACTCTGGAAACACCATATATTTT
CASSLGQNSGNTIYF
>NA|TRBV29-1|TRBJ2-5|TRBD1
TGCAGCGTTGGGGACAGGGGAGAGACCCAGTACTTC
CSVGDRGETQYF
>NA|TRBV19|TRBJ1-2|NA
TGTGCCAGTGGGACCCAGGGGACCGTGGGAGGCTACACCTTC
CASGTQGTVGGYTF
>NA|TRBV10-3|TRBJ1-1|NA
TGTGCCATCAGTGAACCGGGAACTAAAGCTTTCTTT
CAISEPGTKAFF
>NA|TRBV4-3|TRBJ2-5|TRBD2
TGCGCCAGCAGCCAAGGCTCGGCTAGCGGGAGTCGACAGACCCAGTACTTC
CASSQGSASGSRQTQYF
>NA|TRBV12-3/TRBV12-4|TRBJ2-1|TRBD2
TGTGCCAGCAGTTTTACGACTAGCGGGGTGGAGTTCTTC
CASSFTTSGVEFF
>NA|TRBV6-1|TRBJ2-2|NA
TGTGCCAGCAGTGAACCACAAAGGGAGCTGTTTTTT
CASSEPQRELFF
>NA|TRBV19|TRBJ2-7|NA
TGTGCCAGTAGTATTTTCGGACAGCCCGGCGAGCAGTACTTC
CASSIFGQPGEQYF
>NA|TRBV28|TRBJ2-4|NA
TGTGCCAGCAGCCCCCCGGGGGTAGCCAAAAACATTCAGTACTTC
CASSPPGVAKNIQYF
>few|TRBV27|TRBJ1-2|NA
TGTGCCAGCAGTTGGGGGCAGAACTATGGCTACACCTTC
CASSWGQNYGYTF
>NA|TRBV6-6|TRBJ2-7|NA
TGTGCCAGCAGAGAGGAAAGCCGGAACTACGAGCAGTACTTC
CASREESRNYEQYF
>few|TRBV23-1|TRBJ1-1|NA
TGCGCCAGCAGTCAGTTGCCGGGGAACACTGAAGCTTTCTTT
CASSQLPGNTEAFF
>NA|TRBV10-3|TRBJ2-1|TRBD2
TGTGCCATAAAGCGGGACCCGCTACGACCGTCTTTGGGGTACAATGAGCAGTTCTTC
CAIKRDPLRPSLGYNEQFF
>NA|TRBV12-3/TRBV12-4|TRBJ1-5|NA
TGTGCCAGCAGCCAGGGTTCTGATCAGCCCCAGCATTTT
CASSQGSDQPQHF
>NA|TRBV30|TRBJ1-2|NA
TGTGCCTGGCGGGTCGACTCCACCTTTCCTTATGGCTACACCTTC
CAWRVDSTFPYGYTF
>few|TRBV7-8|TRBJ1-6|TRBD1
TGTGCCAGCAGCCCGAAACAGGGACAGGGGGGCACCCTCCACTTT
CASSPKQGQGGTLHF